The clone carrying this T cell receptor (beta chain) was detected a few times. This sample stems from a study of response to subunit inactivated influenza vaccine. J was trimmed by 5 bases and V by 0 bases; bases with no gene match: 4. From germline, CDR1 is LGHNA and CDR2 YSLEER. CDR3 length equals 15 residues. TCRdb recomputed calls from the RT-PCR reads with MiXCR, one row per CDR3 protein. The sample contains approximately 200,000 distinct CDR3 sequences, 13% to 15% of which appear only once. Sequenced here: CD8+ T cells sorted from PBMCs, sampled roughly 5 days after vaccination. The TCR sequence derives from a man aged 45-65 years who received an inactivated influenza vaccine. This chain joins TRBV4-3 and TRBJ2-1; 7 bases line up with TRBD2. The CDR3 DNA reads TGCGCCAGCAGCCAAGAATGGGGGAGGGACAATGAGCAGTTCTTC. This codes for CASSQEWGRDNEQFF.